This T cell receptor (beta chain) appears in the sequencing data of a study of shared clonotypes between healthy human individuals. Repertoires were generated with immunoSEQ multiplex PCR, while TCRdb's copy carries only in-frame clones and drops some. Of some 2,100,000 clones in the sample, approximately 96% were seen once. Turning to this clone: Its antigen is currently unknown.

The CDR3 has 14 residues. V gave up 3 bases and J gave up 7 bases; unmatched junction bases: 9. The germline V gene encodes CDR1 LNHDA and CDR2 SQIVND (reference sequence). General study points: Against clonotypes common to all four donors, non-shared ones had lower generation probabilities.

This chain uses TRBV19 with TRBJ2-7, with 7 positions matching TRBD2. The receptor's source is a man younger than 35 in good health. Sequenced sample: naive CD4+ T cells sorted from blood. Subset given: CD45RA+ positively selected. CDR3 in amino acids: CASSMVAGRVEQYF. CDR3 sequence (DNA): TGTGCCAGTAGTATGGTTGCAGGGAGGGTGGAGCAGTACTTC.